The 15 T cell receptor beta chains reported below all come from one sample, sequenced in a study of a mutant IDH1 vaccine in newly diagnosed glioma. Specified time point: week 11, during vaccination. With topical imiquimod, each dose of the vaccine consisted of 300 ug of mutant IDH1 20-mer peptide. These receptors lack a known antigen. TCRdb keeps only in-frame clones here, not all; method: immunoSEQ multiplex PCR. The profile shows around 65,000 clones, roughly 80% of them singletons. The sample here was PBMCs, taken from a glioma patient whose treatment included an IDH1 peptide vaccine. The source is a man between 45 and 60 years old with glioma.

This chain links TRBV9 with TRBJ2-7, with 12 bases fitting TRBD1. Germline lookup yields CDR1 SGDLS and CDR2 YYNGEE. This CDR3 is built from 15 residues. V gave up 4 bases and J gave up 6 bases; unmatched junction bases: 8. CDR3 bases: TGTGCCAGCAGCCCCTCCGGGACAGGGGGCCGCGAGCAGTACTTC. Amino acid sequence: CASSPSGTGGREQYF.

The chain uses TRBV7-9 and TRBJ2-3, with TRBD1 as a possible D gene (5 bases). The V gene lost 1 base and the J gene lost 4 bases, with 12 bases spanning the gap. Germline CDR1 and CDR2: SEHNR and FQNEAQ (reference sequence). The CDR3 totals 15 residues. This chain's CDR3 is CASSLGGQMADTQYF. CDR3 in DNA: TGTGCCAGCAGCTTAGGGGGCCAGATGGCAGATACGCAGTATTTT.

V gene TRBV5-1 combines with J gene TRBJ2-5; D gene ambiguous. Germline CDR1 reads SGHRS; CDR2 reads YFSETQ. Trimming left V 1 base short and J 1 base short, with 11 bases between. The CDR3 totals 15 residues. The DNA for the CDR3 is TGCGCCAGCAGCTTGATGAGACCCAGCCAAGAGACCCAGTACTTC. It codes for CASSLMRPSQETQYF.

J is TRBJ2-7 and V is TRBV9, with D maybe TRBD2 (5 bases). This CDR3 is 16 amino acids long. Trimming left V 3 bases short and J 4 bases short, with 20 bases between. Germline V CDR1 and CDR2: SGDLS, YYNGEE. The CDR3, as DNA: TGTGCCAGCAGCGGAGGGTTGGGTCCACAATTTTACGAGCAGTACTTC. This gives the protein CASSGGLGPQFYEQYF.

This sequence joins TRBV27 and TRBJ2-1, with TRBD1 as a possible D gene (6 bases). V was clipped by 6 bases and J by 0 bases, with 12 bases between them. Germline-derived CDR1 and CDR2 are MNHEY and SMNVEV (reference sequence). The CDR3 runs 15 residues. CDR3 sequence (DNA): TGTGCCAGCAGCAGAGGACAGAGCTCCTACAATGAGCAGTTCTTC. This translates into CASSRGQSSYNEQFF.

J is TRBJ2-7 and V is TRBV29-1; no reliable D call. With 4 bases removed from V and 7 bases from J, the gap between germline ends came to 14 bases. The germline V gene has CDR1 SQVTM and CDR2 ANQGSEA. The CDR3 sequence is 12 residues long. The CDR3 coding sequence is TGCAGCGTTGGAGACAAATTACGAGAGCAGTACTTC. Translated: CSVGDKLREQYF.

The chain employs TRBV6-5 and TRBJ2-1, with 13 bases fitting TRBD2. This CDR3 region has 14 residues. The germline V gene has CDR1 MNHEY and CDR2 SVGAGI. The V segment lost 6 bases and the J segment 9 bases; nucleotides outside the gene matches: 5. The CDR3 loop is CASRGLAGRGEQFF. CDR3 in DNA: TGTGCCAGCAGGGGACTAGCGGGGCGGGGTGAGCAGTTCTTC.

CDR3 DNA: TGTGCCAGCAGTCCCGCGGGCTCTGGAAACACCATATATTTT. This codes for CASSPAGSGNTIYF. This chain uses TRBV25-1 with TRBJ1-3; D is ambiguous. The CDR3 has 14 residues. Per the germline V gene, CDR1 is MGHDK and CDR2 is SYGVNS. The V end lost 5 bases, the J end lost 0 bases, and 8 bases lay between the germline ends.

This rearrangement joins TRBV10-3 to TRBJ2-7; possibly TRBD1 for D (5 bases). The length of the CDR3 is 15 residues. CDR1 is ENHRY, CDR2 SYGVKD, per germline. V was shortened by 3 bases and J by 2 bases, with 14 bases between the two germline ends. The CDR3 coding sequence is TGTGCCATCAGTGATCTCCAGGGAATGGCCTACGAGCAGTACTTC. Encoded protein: CAISDLQGMAYEQYF.

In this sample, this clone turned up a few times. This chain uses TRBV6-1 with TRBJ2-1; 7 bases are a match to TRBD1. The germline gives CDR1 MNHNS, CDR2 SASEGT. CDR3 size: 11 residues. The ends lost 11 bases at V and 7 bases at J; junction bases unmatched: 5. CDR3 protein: CAGGQLNEQFF. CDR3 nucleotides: TGTGCCGGGGGACAGTTGAATGAGCAGTTCTTC.

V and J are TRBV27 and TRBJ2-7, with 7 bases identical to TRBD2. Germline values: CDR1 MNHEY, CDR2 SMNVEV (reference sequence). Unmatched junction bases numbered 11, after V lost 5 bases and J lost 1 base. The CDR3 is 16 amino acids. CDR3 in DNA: TGTGCCAGCAGTCCAACTGCCGGGACTACTTCCTACGAGCAGTACTTC. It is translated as CASSPTAGTTSYEQYF.

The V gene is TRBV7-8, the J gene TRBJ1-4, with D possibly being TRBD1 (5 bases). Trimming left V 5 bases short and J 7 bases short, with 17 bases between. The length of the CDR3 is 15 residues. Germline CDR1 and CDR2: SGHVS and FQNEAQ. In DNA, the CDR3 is TGTGCCAGCAGCAACTCGGGGGGACTCTTTGAAAAACTGTTTTTT. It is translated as CASSNSGGLFEKLFF.

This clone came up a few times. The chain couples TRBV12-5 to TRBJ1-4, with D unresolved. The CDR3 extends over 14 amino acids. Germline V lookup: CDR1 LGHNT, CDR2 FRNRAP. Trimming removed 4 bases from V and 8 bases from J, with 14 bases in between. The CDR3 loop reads CASGSSRPGEKLFF. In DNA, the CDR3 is TGTGCTAGTGGTTCGTCCCGGCCGGGGGAAAAACTGTTTTTT. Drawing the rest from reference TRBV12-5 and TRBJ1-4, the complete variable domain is DARVTQTPRHKVTEMGQEVTMRCQPILGHNTVFWYRQTMMQGLELLAYFRNRAPLDDSGMPKDRFSAEMPDATLATLKIQPSEPRDSAVYFCASGSSRPGEKLFFGSGTQLSVL.

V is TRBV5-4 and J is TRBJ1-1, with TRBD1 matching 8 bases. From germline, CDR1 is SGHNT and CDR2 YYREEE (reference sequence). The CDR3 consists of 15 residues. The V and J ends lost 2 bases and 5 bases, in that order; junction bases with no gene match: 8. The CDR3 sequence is CASSFSGQGRTEAFF. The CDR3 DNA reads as TGTGCCAGCAGCTTTTCCGGACAGGGACGGACTGAAGCTTTCTTT.

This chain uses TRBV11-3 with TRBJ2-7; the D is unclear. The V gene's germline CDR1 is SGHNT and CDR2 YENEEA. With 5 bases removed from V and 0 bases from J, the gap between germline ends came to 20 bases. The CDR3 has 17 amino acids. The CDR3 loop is CASSQESRQSSSYEQYF. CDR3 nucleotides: TGTGCCAGCAGCCAAGAAAGTCGGCAGAGCAGCTCCTACGAGCAGTACTTC. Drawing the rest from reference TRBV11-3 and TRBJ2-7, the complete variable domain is EAGVVQSPRYKIIEKKQPVAFWCNPISGHNTLYWYLQNLGQGPELLIRYENEEAVDDSQLPKDRFSAERLKGVDSTLKIQPAELGDSAVYLCASSQESRQSSSYEQYFGPGTRLTVT.